The source of this T cell receptor (beta chain) is a study of OX40 agonist ivuxolimab in advanced cancers. For the study in its entirety: The costimulatory receptor OX40 (CD134) was targeted by ivuxolimab, a fully human IgG2 agonistic monoclonal antibody. Intravenous ivuxolimab was administered to patients every 2 weeks at six dose levels: 0.01, 0.1, 0.3, 1.5, 3 and 10 mg/kg. In the dose-escalation cohort, around four fifths of patients were male, and the mean age was approximately 60 years with a range of 23 to 79. Of the approximately 50 dose-escalation patients, hepatocellular carcinoma was present in approximately 20, melanoma in approximately 15, renal cell carcinoma in 9 and head and neck cancer in 9. The paper reports the monotherapy dose-escalation portion (N of about 54 patients) of the phase I ivuxolimab trial. Peripheral TCRbeta sequencing aimed to test whether ivuxolimab altered TCR sequence diversity and caused clonal T-cell expansion. Partial responses occurred in three dose-escalation patients: two with cutaneous melanoma and one with hepatocellular carcinoma. Prior anti-PD-1, anti-PD-L1 or anti-CTLA-4 therapy was permitted, and 30% to 50% of dose-escalation patients had received checkpoint inhibitors. The full study reports these points: The antigen specificity of the peripheral T cells that underwent clonal expansion was not determined. At doses from 0.1 to 3.0 mg/kg, clonal expansion was seen in both CD4+ and CD8+ blood T cells between baseline and week 6. Low levels of normalized T-cell clonal expansion were also shown by some nonresponding patients. On average, CD8+ T cells showed more expanded clones than CD4+ T cells after ivuxolimab. In the 0.1-3.0 mg/kg groups, partial responders were among the patients with the lowest normalized peripheral clonal expansion, particularly in CD8+ T cells.

Concerning this clone itself: There is no known antigen for this receptor. The record has no base qualities; no much larger clone is one base away.

The trial excluded patients who had a history of autoimmune disease or who were on systemic immunosuppression. Peripheral blood for TCR sequencing was collected from all dose cohorts at baseline, on cycle 4 day 1, and on cycle 7 day 1. The samples were drawn from a first-in-human, open-label, multicenter phase I dose-escalation trial of ivuxolimab. The trial enrolled adults with locally advanced or metastatic head and neck squamous cell, hepatocellular, melanoma or renal cell carcinoma. Before TCR sequencing, CD4+ T cells and CD8+ T cells from peripheral blood were sorted into separate populations. CDR1 and CDR2, per the germline V gene, are LGHNA and YSLEER. The CDR3 starts with the cysteine, ends with the phenylalanine, and has 17 residues. Just CDR3 DNA is preserved here, 51 bases in frame from base 1. A distance of 18 bases separates the germline ends of V and J, which lose 2 bases and 5 bases respectively.

Genomic DNA was extracted from sorted cells for sequencing of the TCRbeta CDR3 region. The immunoSEQ Assay was used for sequencing of TCRbeta CDR3 regions. TCRdb obtained this table from immuneACCESS and retained in-frame rearrangements with V and J assigned. These tables miss some clones; where compared with another copy, unresolved V genes account for less than half of the shortfall, and the remainder is unexplained. The sample has about 45,000 clones on record, 84% of them singletons. The leading ten clones occupy around 16% of the sample. The clonotype originates from an adult with an advanced solid tumor such as melanoma, head and neck, liver or kidney cancer. The specimen comprised CD4+ or CD8+ T cells sorted from blood, sampled in a trial of the OX40 agonist ivuxolimab. The sequence links TRBV4-3 to TRBJ2-2, and possibly TRBD2, on 5 matching bases. The sequenced DNA: TGCGCCAGCAGCCAATCACCGGATGGACTGAATACCGGGGAGCTGTTTTTT. Protein translation: CASSQSPDGLNTGELFF.